This record looks at one TCR beta chain sequence and its context. Its antigen remains unknown. The source of the sample is a study of a mutant IDH1 vaccine in newly diagnosed glioma. Background on the study: Weeks 1, 3, 5, 7, 11, 15, 19 and 23 were when patients received their eight vaccinations. Those enrolled had earlier been treated with radiotherapy, temozolomide, or both, mostly both. Following radiotherapy alone, or alongside temozolomide cycles, vaccination was started after an interval of 4-6 weeks. Study results and limitations: Pseudoprogression apparently lacked any relation to changes in top peripheral T cell clonotypes.

V was shortened by 2 bases and J by 6 bases, with 16 bases between the two germline ends. CDR1 MNHEY and CDR2 SVGAGI come from the germline V gene. CDR3 size: 15 residues. Libraries were prepared by immunoSEQ multiplex PCR; TCRdb keeps only in-frame clonotypes and omits some of them. The data hold over 50,000 clones, with 85% to 90% observed a single time. This sample's time point: week 5, during vaccination. Vaccine doses each comprised 300 ug of mutant IDH1 20-mer peptide, with topical imiquimod. The V gene is TRBV6-5, the J gene TRBJ1-2; possibly TRBD1 for D (6 bases). The sequences come from PBMCs, collected from a glioma patient whose treatment included an IDH1 peptide vaccine. The clonotype was recovered from a woman between 40 and 55 years old with glioma. CDR3 bases: TGTGCCAGCAGTTACACCGAACGCCAGGGGCATGGCTACACCTTC. Translation: CASSYTERQGHGYTF.